Shown below are 12 T cell receptor beta chains from a single sample sequenced in a study of human T cells and chemical hapten exposure. TCRdb used MiXCR to reprocess the RACE reads, holding one entry per CDR3 protein. The sample lists under 100,000 distinct CDR3 sequences, roughly 8.5% seen once, with 2% to 3% in the top ten. The time point here: pre-sensitization, week 0. Sample treatment: therapeutic diphenylcyclopropenone sensitization with weekly scalp DPC. Material: whole blood, obtained in connection with sensitization to the hapten diphenylcyclopropenone (DPC). These receptors were obtained from a man between 40 and 49 years old with alopecia areata. Some clones in this sample may be carry-over from other donors' samples.

The rearrangement uses TRBV12-3 or TRBV12-4 and TRBJ2-1, with 12 bases that match TRBD2. The CDR3 runs 14 residues. The V gene end was trimmed by 7 bases and the J gene end by 6 bases; junction bases not matched to a gene: 4. The CDR3 spells CASTRLAGVNEQFF. The CDR3 region has the DNA TGTGCCAGCACCCGACTAGCGGGAGTCAATGAGCAGTTCTTC.

In its sample, this clonotype was seen many times. V usage is TRBV10-2 and J usage is TRBJ2-5; 9 bases are a match to TRBD1. The CDR3 runs 15 residues. The germline CDR1 and CDR2 sequences are WSHSY and SAAADI. Trimming cost V 6 bases and J 2 bases; bases outside gene matches: 7. CDR3 nucleotides: TGCGCCAGCAGCCGGGACAGGGTTTCACAAGAGACCCAGTACTTC. Amino acid sequence: CASSRDRVSQETQYF.

This clonotype was found many times. The CDR3 spells CASSSGGGSGANVLTF. For the CDR3, the DNA is TGTGCCAGCAGCTCAGGAGGGGGGTCTGGGGCCAACGTCCTGACTTTC. V is TRBV7-9 and J is TRBJ2-6; tentatively, D is TRBD1 or TRBD2 (6 bases each). CDR3 length: 16 amino acids. CDR1 SEHNR and CDR2 FQNEAQ come from the germline V gene (reference sequence). Trimming removed 4 bases from V and 1 base from J, with 11 bases in between.

The chain carries TRBV6-5 and TRBJ2-5, with TRBD1 matching 9 bases. The germline gives CDR1 MNHEY, CDR2 SVGAGI. CDR3 size: 14 residues. With V trimmed by 5 bases and J by 2 bases, 3 bases remained unmatched. The CDR3, as DNA: TGTGCCAGCAGTGGACAGGGGAAACAAGAGACCCAGTACTTC. It encodes CASSGQGKQETQYF.

This clonotype has ten or more counts. This chain uses TRBV5-1 with TRBJ1-6, with D unresolved. The CDR3 spans 12 residues. V lost 1 base and J lost 9, with 5 bases in between. Germline V gene sequence: CDR1 SGHRS, CDR2 YFSETQ. The CDR3 region has the DNA TGCGCCAGCAGCTTGCCGGGTTCACCCCTCCACTTT. This translates into CASSLPGSPLHF.

This clonotype was picked up a small number of times. This chain's CDR3 is CASGPDRGQPQHF. The DNA for the CDR3 is TGTGCCAGCGGTCCGGACAGGGGTCAGCCCCAGCATTTT. This rearrangement joins TRBV6-5 to TRBJ1-5; 9 bases align to TRBD1. Germline trimming cut 8 bases from V and 6 bases from J; bases unmatched to any gene: 5. This CDR3 region has 13 residues. Germline CDR1 MNHEY, CDR2 SVGAGI.

This clonotype was detected many times. This chain links TRBV28 with TRBJ1-1, with 8 bases matching TRBD1. Looked up from germline, CDR1 is MDHEN and CDR2 is SYDVKM. The CDR3 contains 14 residues. V was clipped by 6 bases and J by 5 bases; unmatched bases: 8. CDR3 amino acids: CASSKDRVVTEAFF. The CDR3 DNA follows: TGTGCCAGCAGCAAGGACAGGGTGGTTACTGAAGCTTTCTTT.

The chain is built from TRBV7-9 and TRBJ2-3; TRBD2 agrees at 14 bases. Unmatched junction bases numbered 9, after V lost 5 bases and J lost 2 bases. Germline V gene sequence: CDR1 SEHNR, CDR2 FQNEAQ (reference sequence). The CDR3 totals 18 residues. The CDR3 bases are TGTGCCAGCAGCGCTCGACTAGCGGGAGGGCCGCACACAGATACGCAGTATTTT. Encoded protein: CASSARLAGGPHTDTQYF.

In its sample, this clonotype was seen many times. This chain joins TRBV9 and TRBJ2-6; TRBD1 matches 7 bases. J was trimmed by 0 bases and V by 5 bases; bases with no gene match: 5. CDR1 SGDLS and CDR2 YYNGEE come from the germline V gene. The CDR3 has 16 amino acids. In nucleotides, the CDR3 is TGTGCCAGCAGTCCAGGACAGGCCTCTGGGGCCAACGTCCTGACTTTC. It translates to CASSPGQASGANVLTF.

V and J are TRBV5-6 and TRBJ2-3, with TRBD2 matching 14 bases. Germline V CDR1 and CDR2: SGHDT, YYEEEE. This CDR3 has 18 amino acids. Trimming took 4 bases from V and 2 from J; bases not matched to a gene: 9. CDR3 coding DNA: TGTGCCAGCAGCCAAGTTCCGGGACTAGCGGGAGTCACAGATACGCAGTATTTT. Translating gives CASSQVPGLAGVTDTQYF.

This chain connects TRBV24-1 to TRBJ2-2; 7 nucleotides match TRBD1. Germline CDR1 and CDR2: KGHDR and SFDVKD. The CDR3 is made up of 15 amino acids. J gave up 0 bases and V 9 bases, and 6 bases lay outside the gene matches. This chain's CDR3 is CATGTDSPNTGELFF. CDR3 DNA sequence: TGTGCCACCGGGACAGACTCACCGAACACCGGGGAGCTGTTTTTT.

The CDR3 DNA is TGTGCCAGCCAGGACAGCTACACTTCCTACGAGCAGTACGTC. This sequence encodes CASQDSYTSYEQYV. J is TRBJ2-7 and V is TRBV27; D is possibly TRBD1 (6 bases). CDR1 and CDR2 (germline): MNHEY, SMNVEV (reference sequence). The CDR3 runs to 14 residues. Trimming shortened V by 8 bases and J by 1 base, and 15 bases separated the two germline ends.